This T cell receptor (beta chain) derives from a study of T cell responses to AZD1222 COVID-19 vaccine. Sequencing used immunoSEQ multiplex PCR; TCRdb keeps in-frame clones, though not all of them. Here the sample spans about 140,000 clones, roughly 91% being singletons. Germline assignment: CDR1 LNHDA and CDR2 SQIVND (reference sequence). This CDR3 is built from 16 residues. V was shortened by 3 bases and J by 0 bases, with 12 bases between the two germline ends. Combined were second doses at about 4 or about 12 weeks. This TCR was sampled from an adult who received the AZD1222 COVID-19 vaccine. The chain has TRBV19 and TRBJ1-5; D is possibly TRBD1 (6 bases). Sequencing was performed on peripheral blood, taken 28 days after the second AZD1222 dose. The CDR3 DNA follows: TGTGCCAGTAGTATGGGAGGGGGGAATAGCAATCAGCCCCAGCATTTT. As protein: CASSMGGGNSNQPQHF.